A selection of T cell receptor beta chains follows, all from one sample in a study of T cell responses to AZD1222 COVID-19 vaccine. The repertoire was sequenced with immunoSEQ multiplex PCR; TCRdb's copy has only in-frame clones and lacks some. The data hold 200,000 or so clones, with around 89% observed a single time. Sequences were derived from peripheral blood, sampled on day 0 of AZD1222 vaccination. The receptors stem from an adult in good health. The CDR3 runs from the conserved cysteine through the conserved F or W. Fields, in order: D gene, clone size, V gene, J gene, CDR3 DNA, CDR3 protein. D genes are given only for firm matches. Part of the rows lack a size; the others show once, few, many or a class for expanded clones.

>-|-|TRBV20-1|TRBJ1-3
TGCAGTGCTAGTTGGCAGGGCGGAAACACCATATATTTT
CSASWQGGNTIYF
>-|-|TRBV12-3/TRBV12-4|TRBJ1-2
TGTGCCAGCAGTTTAGAATATGGCTACACCTTC
CASSLEYGYTF
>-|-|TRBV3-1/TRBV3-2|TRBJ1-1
TGTGCCAGCAGCCCCTCAAACGGAAACACTGAAGCTTTCTTT
CASSPSNGNTEAFF
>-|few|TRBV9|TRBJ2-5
TGTGCCAGCAGCGTACAGGGCGTTAGCCAAGAGACCCAGTACTTC
CASSVQGVSQETQYF
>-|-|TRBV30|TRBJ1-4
TGTGCCTGGAGTGTCGATTATGAAAAACTGTTTTTT
CAWSVDYEKLFF
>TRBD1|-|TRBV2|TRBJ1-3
TGTGCCAGCGGTCCAGGGACAGGGAGAGGAAACACCATATATTTT
CASGPGTGRGNTIYF
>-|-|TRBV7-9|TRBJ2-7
TGTGCCAGCAGCCTAACTCAATACGAGCAGTACTTC
CASSLTQYEQYF
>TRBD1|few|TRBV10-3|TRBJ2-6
TGTGCCATCAGTGAGTCTTTCGGACAGGGAACGTTTGGGGCCAACGTCCTGACTTTC
CAISESFGQGTFGANVLTF
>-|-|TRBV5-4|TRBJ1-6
TGTGCCAGCAGCTTGTTTAATCAGGGGAATTCACCCCTCCACTTT
CASSLFNQGNSPLHF
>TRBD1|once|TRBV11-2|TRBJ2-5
TGTGCCAGCAGCCGACAGGGGGGTGGGGAGACCCAGTACTTC
CASSRQGGGETQYF
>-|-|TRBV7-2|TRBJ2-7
TGTGCCAGCAGCCAGGGAGCCGGGAGAGCATCCTACGAGCAGTACTTC
CASSQGAGRASYEQYF
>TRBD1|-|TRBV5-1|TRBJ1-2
TGCGCCAGCAGCTTGGAGGGGACAGGGGCCTATGGCTACACCTTC
CASSLEGTGAYGYTF
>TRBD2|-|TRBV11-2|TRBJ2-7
TGTGCCAGCAGCCAATCGTCCAGCGGGGTAACTTACGAGCAGTACTTC
CASSQSSSGVTYEQYF
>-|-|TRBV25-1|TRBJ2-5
TGTGCCAGCAAGGGCAGGGAAGAGACCCAGTACTTC
CASKGREETQYF
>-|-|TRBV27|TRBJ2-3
TGTGCCAGCTGGAGGACTAGCACAGATACGCAGTATTTT
CASWRTSTDTQYF
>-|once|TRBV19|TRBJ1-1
TGTGCCAGTAGTACCCGTCCCGGCGGGGACACTGAAGCTTTCTTT
CASSTRPGGDTEAFF
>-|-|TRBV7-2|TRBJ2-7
TGTGCCAGCAGCCCGGACGGATTCTACGAGCAGTACTTC
CASSPDGFYEQYF
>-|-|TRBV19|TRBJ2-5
TGTGCCAGTAGTATGGCCAACCAAGAGACCCAGTACTTC
CASSMANQETQYF
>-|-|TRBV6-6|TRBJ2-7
TGTGCCAGCAGTGACCGGGGTTGGGAGCAGTACTTC
CASSDRGWEQYF
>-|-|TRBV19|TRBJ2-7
TGTGCCAGTACTACCGGGACACTTAGTTCCTACGAGCAGTACTTC
CASTTGTLSSYEQYF
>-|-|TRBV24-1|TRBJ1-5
TGTGCCACCAGTGATTTATCCGGGGGCGATGGCAATCAGCCCCAGCATTTT
CATSDLSGGDGNQPQHF
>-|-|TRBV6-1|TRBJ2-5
TGTGCCAGCAGTGAAAGCGCAAGGACCCAGTACTTC
CASSESARTQYF
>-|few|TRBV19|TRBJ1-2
TGTGCCACCAGGACTAGGGGAGATGGCTACACCTTC
CATRTRGDGYTF
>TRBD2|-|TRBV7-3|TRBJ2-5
TGTGCCAGCAGCTCGGGACTAGCGAGAGGGCGGGAGACCCAGTACTTC
CASSSGLARGRETQYF
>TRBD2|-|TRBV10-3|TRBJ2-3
TGTGCCATCAGTGAGACTAGCGGATCAGATACGCAGTATTTT
CAISETSGSDTQYF
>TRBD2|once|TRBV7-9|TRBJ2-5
TGTGCCAGCAGCTTAGGGGAGACTAGCGGGGGGACACAAGAGACCCAGTACTTC
CASSLGETSGGTQETQYF
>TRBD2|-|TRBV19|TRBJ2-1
TGTGCCAGTAGTCCCGGCGGGAGTATCAGGAATGAGCAGTTCTTC
CASSPGGSIRNEQFF
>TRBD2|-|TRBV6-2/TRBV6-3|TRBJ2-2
TGTGCCAGCAGTTACTCGACTAGCGGAGTCACCGGGGAGCTGTTTTTT
CASSYSTSGVTGELFF